Listed below are T cell receptor beta chains from one sample, sequenced in a study of glioma-infiltrating T cells after dendritic cell vaccination. Here immunoSEQ multiplex PCR was the method, and the copy in TCRdb shows in-frame clones only, minus some. The top ten clones hold 5.3% of a sample with fewer than 65,000 clones, approximately 91% of them seen once. Sequencing used blood, obtained after dendritic cell vaccination. The receptors here all came from a human donor with glioblastoma. CDR3s include the opening cysteine and the closing phenylalanine or tryptophan. The order of the fields is D gene, clone size, J gene, V gene, CDR3 DNA, CDR3 protein. D genes are given only for firm matches. Not every row has a clone size; where given, it reads once, few, many or a size class.

D gene: TRBD1
clone size: .
J gene: TRBJ2-7
V gene: TRBV29-1
CDR3 DNA: TGCAGCGTTGTGGGACAGGGAGGCTACGAGCAGTACTTC
CDR3 protein: CSVVGQGGYEQYF

D gene: .
clone size: .
J gene: TRBJ1-2
V gene: TRBV5-1
CDR3 DNA: TGCGCCAGCACCCCATACCCAGGGGACTATGGCTACACCTTC
CDR3 protein: CASTPYPGDYGYTF

D gene: .
clone size: .
J gene: TRBJ2-7
V gene: TRBV7-3
CDR3 DNA: TGTGCCAGCAGCGCGGGACCTAACTACGAGCAGTACTTC
CDR3 protein: CASSAGPNYEQYF

D gene: .
clone size: .
J gene: TRBJ2-2
V gene: TRBV9
CDR3 DNA: TGTGCCAGCAGCGTAGCTAGGGGGAATGACGGGGAGCTGTTTTTT
CDR3 protein: CASSVARGNDGELFF

D gene: .
clone size: .
J gene: TRBJ2-2
V gene: TRBV19
CDR3 DNA: TGTGCCAGTAGGCCAGGCCGCAACACCGGGGAGCTGTTTTTT
CDR3 protein: CASRPGRNTGELFF

D gene: .
clone size: .
J gene: TRBJ1-1
V gene: TRBV29-1
CDR3 DNA: TGCAGCGTTGAAGTCGGGAAATGGGGCACTGAAGCTTTCTTT
CDR3 protein: CSVEVGKWGTEAFF

D gene: .
clone size: .
J gene: TRBJ2-7
V gene: TRBV2
CDR3 DNA: TGTGCCAGCAGTCAAGGGGCCGCGGGAGAGCAGTACTTC
CDR3 protein: CASSQGAAGEQYF

D gene: .
clone size: .
J gene: TRBJ1-5
V gene: TRBV19
CDR3 DNA: TGTGCCAGTAAGCGAGAAGCGAATAGCAATCAGCCCCAGCATTTT
CDR3 protein: CASKREANSNQPQHF

D gene: .
clone size: .
J gene: TRBJ1-1
V gene: TRBV19
CDR3 DNA: TGTGCCAGTAGTACAGGTGACGGGATCATGAACACTGAAGCTTTCTTT
CDR3 protein: CASSTGDGIMNTEAFF

D gene: TRBD2
clone size: .
J gene: TRBJ2-1
V gene: TRBV27
CDR3 DNA: TGTGCCAGCAGTTTGCCTAATAGCGGGAGGAACAATGAGCAGTTCTTC
CDR3 protein: CASSLPNSGRNNEQFF

D gene: .
clone size: .
J gene: TRBJ2-2
V gene: TRBV7-6
CDR3 DNA: TGTGCCAGCAGTGGGGACTGGAACACCGGGGAGCTGTTTTTT
CDR3 protein: CASSGDWNTGELFF

D gene: .
clone size: .
J gene: TRBJ2-2
V gene: TRBV28
CDR3 DNA: TGTGCCAGCAGAGAATACAGGACGAACACCGGGGAGCTGTTTTTT
CDR3 protein: CASREYRTNTGELFF

D gene: .
clone size: once
J gene: TRBJ2-1
V gene: TRBV28
CDR3 DNA: TGTGCCAGCAGCCCAGCAGGTCTCAATGAGCAGTTCTTC
CDR3 protein: CASSPAGLNEQFF

D gene: TRBD1
clone size: .
J gene: TRBJ2-1
V gene: TRBV28
CDR3 DNA: TGTGCCAGCAGTTTGGCAGGGGGTCTCAGGAATGAGCAGTTCTTC
CDR3 protein: CASSLAGGLRNEQFF

D gene: .
clone size: .
J gene: TRBJ2-1
V gene: TRBV20-1
CDR3 DNA: TGCAGTGCTAGAGTTGACAGCGAGCAGTTCTTC
CDR3 protein: CSARVDSEQFF

D gene: TRBD1
clone size: .
J gene: TRBJ1-5
V gene: TRBV2
CDR3 DNA: TGTGCCAGCAGAGCCCAGGGGGTGAGCAATCAGCCCCAGCATTTT
CDR3 protein: CASRAQGVSNQPQHF

D gene: .
clone size: .
J gene: TRBJ1-1
V gene: TRBV5-6
CDR3 DNA: TGTGCCAGCAGCTTGGCCAGGGGAAGCATGAACACTGAAGCTTTCTTT
CDR3 protein: CASSLARGSMNTEAFF

D gene: .
clone size: .
J gene: TRBJ2-1
V gene: TRBV9
CDR3 DNA: TGTGCCAGCAGCGTAGACGGGACAAGCTCCTACAATGAGCAGTTCTTC
CDR3 protein: CASSVDGTSSYNEQFF

D gene: TRBD2
clone size: .
J gene: TRBJ2-2
V gene: TRBV9
CDR3 DNA: TGTGCCAGCAGCACGGGAGGAGGCAGGACGACCGGGGAGCTGTTTTTT
CDR3 protein: CASSTGGGRTTGELFF

D gene: .
clone size: .
J gene: TRBJ1-2
V gene: TRBV6-5
CDR3 DNA: TGTGCCAGCAGTATACAGGGTGATGGCTACACCTTC
CDR3 protein: CASSIQGDGYTF

D gene: TRBD1
clone size: .
J gene: TRBJ2-1
V gene: TRBV27
CDR3 DNA: TGTGCCAGCAGAACCCCCGGACAGGGACGGAATGAGCAGTTCTTC
CDR3 protein: CASRTPGQGRNEQFF